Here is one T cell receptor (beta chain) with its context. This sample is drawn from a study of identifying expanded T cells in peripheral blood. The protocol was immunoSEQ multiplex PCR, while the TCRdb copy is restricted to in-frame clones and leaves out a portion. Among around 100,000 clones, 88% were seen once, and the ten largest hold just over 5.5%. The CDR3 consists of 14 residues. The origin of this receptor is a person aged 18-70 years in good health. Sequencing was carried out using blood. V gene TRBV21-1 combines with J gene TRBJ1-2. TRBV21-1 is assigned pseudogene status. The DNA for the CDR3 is TGTGCCAGCAGCAAACGGGGGGCGAGGATCGGCTACACCTTC. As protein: CASSKRGARIGYTF.